This TCR beta chain is from a study of CD8 T cells in ankylosing spondylitis. This clonotype turned up a few times. Its antigen is not identified. Study-wide points: A number of the motif variants had already been described in reactive arthritis synovial fluid and blood. CD8+ by phenotype, disease-linked clones were relatively rare in peripheral blood. A motif of roughly 8 highly homologous TCR beta variants was seen as apparently characteristic of ankylosing spondylitis blood.

Germline V gene lookup returns CDR1 ENHRY and CDR2 SYGVKD. The CDR3 totals 16 residues. Trimming at V came to 7 bases and at J to 4 bases, leaving 8 bases not matched to a gene. A single record per CDR3 protein comes from TCRdb applying MiXCR to the 5' RACE reads. The table shows about 400,000 distinct CDR3 sequences, with approximately 22% occurring only once. V is TRBV10-3 and J is TRBJ2-1, with 12 bases that match TRBD2. This receptor was identified in a male donor with ankylosing spondylitis or in good health (not recorded which). Sequencing was performed on blood, either unsorted or a sorted T cell fraction (not recorded which). CDR3: CAITPDGLAGYNEQFF. The CDR3 DNA follows: TGTGCCATCACTCCCGATGGACTAGCGGGATACAATGAGCAGTTCTTC.